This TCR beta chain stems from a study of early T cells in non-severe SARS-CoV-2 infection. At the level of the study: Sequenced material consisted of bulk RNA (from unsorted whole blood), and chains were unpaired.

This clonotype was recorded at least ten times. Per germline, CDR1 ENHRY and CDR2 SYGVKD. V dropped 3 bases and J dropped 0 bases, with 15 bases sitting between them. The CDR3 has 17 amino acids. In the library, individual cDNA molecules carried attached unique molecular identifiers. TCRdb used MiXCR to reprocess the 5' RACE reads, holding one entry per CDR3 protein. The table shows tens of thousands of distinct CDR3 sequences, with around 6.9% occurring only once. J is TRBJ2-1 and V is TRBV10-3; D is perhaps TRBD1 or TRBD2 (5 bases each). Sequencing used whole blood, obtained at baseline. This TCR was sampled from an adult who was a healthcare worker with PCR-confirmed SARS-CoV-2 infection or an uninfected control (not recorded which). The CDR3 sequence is CAISDLGLGSSYNEQFF. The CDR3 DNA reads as TGTGCCATCAGTGACTTGGGGCTGGGGAGCTCCTACAATGAGCAGTTCTTC.